These 15 T cell receptor beta chains were sequenced from one sample in a study of OX40 agonist ivuxolimab in advanced cancers. Assay used: immunoSEQ multiplex PCR; TCRdb lists only in-frame clones, some missing. This sample yields around 40,000 clones, of which 88% are seen a single time; around 12% belongs to the top ten. The input for sequencing was CD4+ or CD8+ T cells sorted from blood, taken in a trial of the OX40 agonist ivuxolimab. The receptors were gathered from an adult with an advanced solid tumor such as melanoma, head and neck, liver or kidney cancer.

The chain couples TRBV27 to TRBJ1-4, with D perhaps TRBD1 (6 bases). This CDR3 is 14 amino acids long. CDR1 and CDR2 from the germline V gene are MNHEY and SMNVEV (reference sequence). V gave up 3 bases and J gave up 6 bases, with 11 bases separating them. Here the CDR3 reads CASSLGQFHEKLFF. The CDR3 nucleotides read TGTGCCAGCAGTTTGGGACAATTTCATGAAAAACTGTTTTTT.

This clone was seen a few times. The rearrangement links TRBV28 to TRBJ1-5; D ambiguous. V lost 10 bases and J lost 0, with 13 bases in between. CDR3 size: 14 residues. The germline V gene has CDR1 MDHEN and CDR2 SYDVKM. CDR3: CATTGRYSNQPQHF. Here the CDR3 DNA reads TGTGCCACCACCGGACGATATAGCAATCAGCCCCAGCATTTT. Drawing the rest from reference TRBV28 and TRBJ1-5, the complete variable domain is DVKVTQSSRYLVKRTGEKVFLECVQDMDHENMFWYRQDPGLGLRLIYFSYDVKMKEKGDIPEGYSVSREKKERFSLILESASTNQTSMYLCATTGRYSNQPQHFGDGTRLSIL.

A remark on this clone: The same CDR3 also results from other DNA sequences found in this sample. The gene calls are TRBV21-1 and TRBJ2-7; the table names TRBD1, a call not compared with the DNA. TRBV21-1 is recorded as a pseudogene. The CDR3 runs 13 residues. The CDR3 DNA reads as TGTGCCAGCAGCGCCACAGGGAACTACGAGCAGTACTTC. This codes for CASSATGNYEQYF.

This chain connects TRBV7-8 to TRBJ1-5, with D hard to call. The length of the CDR3 is 14 residues. Germline assignment: CDR1 SGHVS and CDR2 FQNEAQ. V was clipped by 3 bases and J by 0 bases, with 6 bases between them. CDR3 region: CASSLGFSNQPQHF. CDR3 nucleotides: TGTGCCAGCAGCTTGGGGTTTAGCAATCAGCCCCAGCATTTT.

This clone is labeled as medium-sized (0.01 to 0.1%). The CDR3 spells CASSRQREANTEAFF. The DNA of the CDR3 is TGCGCCAGCAGCCGCCAACGGGAGGCGAACACTGAAGCTTTCTTT. The V gene is TRBV4-1, the J gene TRBJ1-1, with D hard to call. The V gene's germline CDR1 is MGHRA and CDR2 YSYEKL. The ends were cut back, 4 bases at V and 1 base at J, with 13 bases in the middle. This CDR3 is 15 amino acids long.

The rearrangement uses TRBV5-6 and TRBJ1-2, with D maybe TRBD1 (6 bases). The length of the CDR3 is 15 residues. Germline lookup yields CDR1 SGHDT and CDR2 YYEEEE. Between the trimmed V and J ends, which lost 2 bases and 0 bases, there was a span of 11 bases. CDR3 nucleotides: TGTGCCAGCAGCTTCATACAGGGAGCTAACTATGGCTACACCTTC. This encodes CASSFIQGANYGYTF.

The chain is built from TRBV6-6 and TRBJ1-1; no firm D call. V was clipped by 6 bases and J by 7 bases, with 15 bases between them. Germline CDR1 MNHNY, CDR2 SVGAGI (reference sequence). This CDR3 contains 13 residues. CDR3: CASSSTPLDEAFF. As DNA, the CDR3 is TGTGCCAGCAGCTCTACTCCATTGGATGAAGCTTTCTTT.

This chain joins TRBV7-9 and TRBJ1-4; D remains unclear. The CDR3 is 13 residues long. V lost 3 bases to trimming and J lost 6 bases, with 8 bases between them. The germline gives CDR1 SEHNR, CDR2 FQNEAQ (reference sequence). CDR3 residues: CASSLLLDEKLFF. DNA for the CDR3: TGTGCCAGCAGCTTGCTCTTGGATGAAAAACTGTTTTTT.

The rearrangement joins TRBV2 to TRBJ2-5; 8 bases are shared with TRBD1. This CDR3 region has 15 residues. Trimming at V came to 5 bases and at J to 1 base, leaving 6 bases not matched to a gene. CDR1 and CDR2 (germline): SNHLY, FYNNEI. The CDR3 sequence is CASSYRDRTQETQYF. In DNA, the CDR3 is TGTGCCAGCAGTTATAGGGACAGGACCCAAGAGACCCAGTACTTC. Complete variable domain (other parts from reference TRBV2 and TRBJ2-5): EPEVTQTPSHQVTQMGQEVILRCVPISNHLYFYWYRQILGQKVEFLVSFYNNEISEKSEIFDDQFSVERPDGSNFTLKIRSTKLEDSAMYFCASSYRDRTQETQYFGPGTRLLVL.

Concerning this clone itself: The germline gene is not matched at one end of the junction; a read error may be the cause. J is TRBJ1-1 and V is TRBV6-4; unclear D gene. Per germline, CDR1 MRHNA and CDR2 SNTAGT. This CDR3 region has 15 residues. CDR3 loop: CASSYSGDSNTEAFF. The DNA for the CDR3 is TGTGCCAGCAGTTACTCGGGAGATTCGAACACTGAAGCTTTCTTT.

This clone is classed as medium-sized. The chain is built from TRBV9 and TRBJ2-3, with 9 bases aligning to TRBD2. Germline CDR1 and CDR2: SGDLS and YYNGEE. After removal of 4 bases from V and 4 bases from J, the junction contained 10 bases not matched to a gene. The CDR3 totals 16 residues. CDR3: CASSPLTSGGADTQYF. The CDR3 region has the DNA TGTGCCAGCAGCCCCTTGACTAGCGGAGGAGCAGATACGCAGTATTTT.

This rearrangement joins TRBV12-5 to TRBJ2-7, with no clear D. The length of the CDR3 is 13 residues. Germline V gene lookup returns CDR1 LGHNT and CDR2 FRNRAP. V lost 6 bases and J lost 5, with 14 bases in between. CDR3 sequence: CASGWLGTDEQYF. In DNA form, the CDR3 reads TGTGCTAGTGGCTGGCTGGGAACCGACGAGCAGTACTTC.

V usage is TRBV6-1 and J usage is TRBJ2-1; no definite D call. Germline CDR1 is MNHNS and CDR2 is SASEGT. This CDR3 is built from 16 residues. Trimming removed 3 bases at V and 7 bases at J, with 19 bases between. The CDR3 bases are TGTGCCAGCAGTGACGGGCCAAACTTGGCGACAAATGAGCAGTTCTTC. This gives the protein CASSDGPNLATNEQFF.

The gene calls are TRBV12-5 and TRBJ1-6; maybe TRBD1 (5 bases). Trimming took off 1 base at V and 10 bases at J, with 17 bases between the two ends. The CDR3 contains 16 residues. Germline V gene lookup returns CDR1 LGHNT and CDR2 FRNRAP. CDR3 sequence reads: CASGLGAPGRRSPLHF. The CDR3 DNA reads as TGTGCTAGTGGTTTGGGGGCCCCGGGGCGGCGATCACCCCTCCACTTT.

This chain connects TRBV29-1 to TRBJ2-7; 8 bases are a match to TRBD2. The germline V gene has CDR1 SQVTM and CDR2 ANQGSEA. The CDR3 loop spans 14 amino acids. V lost 1 base and J lost 3; bases outside the gene matches: 5. The CDR3 is CSVEVTAGGYEQYF. In nucleotides, the CDR3 is TGCAGCGTTGAAGTAACCGCGGGGGGCTACGAGCAGTACTTC.